These 10 T cell receptor beta chains were sequenced from one sample in a study of technical replicates of blood from a handful of donors. Assay: immunoSEQ multiplex PCR; the TCRdb copy retains only in-frame clones and omits some. In the table there are about 70,000 clones, approximately 86% of which are singletons. What was sequenced was PBMCs. These receptors were obtained from a human donor in good health. Some clones in this sample may be carry-over from other donors' samples.

The rearrangement joins TRBV5-1 to TRBJ2-3, with D perhaps matching TRBD1 (6 bases). V dropped 4 bases and J dropped 4 bases, with 13 bases sitting between them. Germline-derived CDR1 and CDR2 are SGHRS and YFSETQ. This CDR3 has 14 residues. The CDR3 is CASSPQGMADTQYF. The CDR3 bases are TGCGCCAGCAGCCCTCAGGGGATGGCAGATACGCAGTATTTT.

This chain connects TRBV29-1 to TRBJ1-2; a possible D gene is TRBD1 (5 bases). The CDR3 is 12 amino acids. Germline loops: CDR1 SQVTM, CDR2 ANQGSEA. V lost 8 bases, J lost 0 bases, and 10 bases lay in between. The CDR3 loop reads CSSMTANYGYTF. CDR3 bases: TGCAGCTCCATGACAGCTAACTATGGCTACACCTTC.

This rearrangement joins TRBV6-6 to TRBJ1-3; 9 positions match TRBD1. The CDR3 has 15 amino acids. CDR1 is MNHNY and CDR2 is SVGAGI in the germline V gene (reference sequence). V dropped 11 bases and J dropped 1; count of bases not matched to a gene: 9. The DNA of the CDR3 is TGTGCCTCCAGGGGGACAGGGAAGTCTGGAAACACCATATATTTT. Translating it yields CASRGTGKSGNTIYF.

The chain combines TRBV11-2 with TRBJ2-3; 7 bases line up with TRBD2. The CDR3 totals 17 residues. Germline V gene lookup returns CDR1 SGHAT and CDR2 FQNNGV. The V and J ends lost 2 bases and 1 base, in that order; junction bases with no gene match: 9. The CDR3 here is CASSLFLTGGGTDTQYF. The CDR3 DNA sequence: TGTGCCAGCAGCTTATTCTTAACGGGGGGAGGCACAGATACGCAGTATTTT.

The chain is built from TRBV9 and TRBJ2-1, with 7 nucleotides matching TRBD2. Germline V gene data show CDR1 as SGDLS and CDR2 as YYNGEE. This CDR3 spans 15 amino acids. J was trimmed by 6 bases and V by 3 bases; bases with no gene match: 9. CDR3 amino acids: CASSATSQFANEQFF. The CDR3 region has the DNA TGTGCCAGCAGCGCGACTAGCCAGTTCGCCAATGAGCAGTTCTTC.

This rearrangement joins TRBV7-6 to TRBJ1-1; no clear D gene. CDR1 and CDR2 from the germline V gene are SGHVS and FNYEAQ. CDR3 size: 16 residues. Trimming removed 3 bases at V and 0 bases at J, with 14 bases between. CDR3 nucleotide sequence: TGTGCCAGCAGCTTGCAGTCGGGAATTATGAACACTGAAGCTTTCTTT. This translates into CASSLQSGIMNTEAFF.

The chain employs TRBV5-1 and TRBJ2-2; D may be TRBD1 (5 bases). The V gene lost 1 base and the J gene lost 3 bases, with 10 bases spanning the gap. Germline V gene lookup returns CDR1 SGHRS and CDR2 YFSETQ. The CDR3 has 15 amino acids. DNA of the CDR3: TGCGCCAGCAGCTTGAAGACAGAATACACCGGGGAGCTGTTTTTT. It codes for CASSLKTEYTGELFF.

J is TRBJ2-2 and V is TRBV7-9; 8 nucleotides align to TRBD2. Trimming at V came to 5 bases and at J to 2 bases, leaving 7 bases not matched to a gene. CDR3 length: 16 amino acids. The germline CDR1 and CDR2 sequences are SEHNR and FQNEAQ (reference sequence). CDR3 nucleotide sequence: TGTGCCAGCAGCCGTAGCGGGGTGTTTAACACCGGGGAGCTGTTTTTT. It translates to CASSRSGVFNTGELFF.

The chain carries TRBV19 and TRBJ1-5, with D possibly TRBD1 on 6 matching bases. Germline values: CDR1 LNHDA, CDR2 SQIVND (reference sequence). The length of the CDR3 is 15 residues. The V end lost 6 bases, the J end lost 2 bases, and 14 bases lay between the germline ends. Written as DNA, the CDR3 is TGTGCCAGTAGAGGGGGGGGGCTCGGCAATCAGCCCCAGCATTTT. This gives the protein CASRGGGLGNQPQHF.

This chain joins TRBV7-6 and TRBJ2-7, with 10 bases matching TRBD2. The junction had 5 bases not matched to a gene; V was cut back by 0 bases and J by 0 bases. CDR3 length: 17 residues. Germline V gene lookup returns CDR1 SGHVS and CDR2 FNYEAQ. The CDR3 sequence is CASSLAKASGGSYEQYF. The CDR3 DNA reads as TGTGCCAGCAGCTTAGCGAAGGCTAGCGGGGGCTCCTACGAGCAGTACTTC.